This record looks at one T cell receptor beta chain sequence and its context. Its specificity is unknown. Germline V gene sequence: CDR1 MDHEN, CDR2 SYDVKM. The V segment lost 7 bases and the J segment 9 bases; nucleotides outside the gene matches: 8. The CDR3 spans 13 residues. The entry originates in a study of cytomegalovirus exposure and HLA in healthy donors. These donors, healthy bone marrow donors, were studied. Regarding the study as a whole: TCR beta chains numbering roughly 150 were designated cytomegalovirus-associated. Donor immune exposure was known only as CMV serostatus.

In the PCR, 60 Vbeta and 13 Jbeta primers were used. Libraries were prepared by immunoSEQ multiplex PCR; TCRdb keeps only in-frame clonotypes and omits some of them. The sample lists about 86,000 clones, roughly 74% occurring once. The chain links TRBV28 to TRBJ1-5, with 8 bases aligning to TRBD1. The receptor's source is a woman in her fifties or sixties in good health and CMV-seropositive. Sequenced material: PBMCs. The CDR3 here is CASKGTGLVPQHF. Written as DNA, the CDR3 is TGTGCCAGCAAGGGGACAGGCCTTGTGCCCCAGCATTTT.